This is a list of T cell receptor beta chains from one sample in a study of blood T cells in healthy people across ages. TCRdb fed the 5' RACE reads into MiXCR, producing one record per CDR3 protein. In the table there are fewer than 2,000,000 distinct CDR3 sequences, about 32% of which are singletons. The sequenced material came from blood. These receptors all come from a woman aged 25 to 39 in good health. Each CDR3 is given with its conserved first and last residue. A D gene is named only where the DNA matches it firmly. Size is stated for part of the rows, as once, few or many counts, or as a class when the clone is expanded.

D gene	J gene	V gene	clone size	CDR3 protein	CDR3 DNA
TRBD1	TRBJ1-1	TRBV29-1	.	CSVRFTGGRTEAFF	TGCAGCGTTCGATTTACAGGGGGCCGGACTGAAGCTTTCTTT
.	TRBJ1-6	TRBV12-3/TRBV12-4	.	CASRGGMLPLHF	TGTGCCAGCCGTGGGGGAATGTTACCCCTCCACTTT
.	TRBJ1-5	TRBV20-1	.	CSARDPDIPQPQHF	TGCAGTGCTAGAGACCCGGACATCCCTCAGCCCCAGCATTTT
.	TRBJ1-2	TRBV12-3/TRBV12-4	.	CASRGDTRVGYTF	TGTGCCAGCAGGGGGGACACTCGGGTTGGCTACACCTTC
TRBD2	TRBJ2-5	TRBV28	once	CASSFGLAGPAETQYF	TGTGCCAGCAGTTTTGGACTAGCGGGGCCTGCAGAGACCCAGTACTTC
.	TRBJ1-2	TRBV27	.	CASSSNSASYGYTF	TGTGCCAGCAGTTCCAACAGTGCTTCGTATGGCTACACCTTC
.	TRBJ1-5	TRBV10-3	.	CATQSGGNQPQHF	TGTGCCACTCAATCAGGCGGCAATCAGCCCCAGCATTTT
.	TRBJ1-6	TRBV6-2/TRBV6-3	.	CASSYGQTRNSPLHF	TGTGCCAGCAGTTATGGCCAAACTCGTAATTCGCCCCTCCACTTT
.	TRBJ2-5	TRBV7-9	few	CASSPPGGVQETQYF	TGTGCCAGCAGCCCACCTGGGGGCGTTCAGGAGACCCAGTACTTC
TRBD2	TRBJ2-1	TRBV20-1	.	CSASAGLAGCNEQFF	TGCAGTGCTAGCGCGGGACTAGCCGGCTGCAATGAGCAGTTCTTC
.	TRBJ2-7	TRBV20-1	.	CSARKPGIYEQYF	TGCAGTGCACGCAAACCAGGGATCTACGAGCAGTACTTC
TRBD2	TRBJ2-7	TRBV20-1	.	CSAPVSTSGSREQYF	TGCAGTGCCCCCGTCTCGACTAGCGGGTCTCGCGAGCAGTACTTC
TRBD2	TRBJ2-1	TRBV7-9	.	CASSPKRGAYNEQFF	TGTGCCAGCAGCCCGAAGCGGGGGGCCTACAATGAGCAGTTCTTC
.	TRBJ1-6	TRBV2	few	CASSEGGNSPLHF	TGTGCCAGCAGTGAAGGTGGGAATTCACCCCTCCACTTT
TRBD2	TRBJ2-1	TRBV29-1	.	CSVPGAGPYNEQFF	TGCAGCGTACCAGGAGCGGGGCCTTACAATGAGCAGTTCTTC
TRBD1	TRBJ2-7	TRBV4-1	few	CASSQPGQRKDYEQYF	TGCGCCAGCAGCCAACCGGGACAGCGAAAGGATTACGAGCAGTACTTC
TRBD2	TRBJ2-5	TRBV4-2	many	CASSQSRAGGRGETQYF	TGTGCCAGCAGCCAATCTCGAGCGGGGGGGCGTGGGGAGACCCAGTACTTC
TRBD2	TRBJ2-5	TRBV7-3	few	CASSLLPSGVQETQYF	TGTGCCAGCAGCTTACTTCCTAGCGGGGTCCAAGAGACCCAGTACTTC
TRBD2	TRBJ2-7	TRBV12-3/TRBV12-4	.	CASSSYTLGLAGSTIYEQYF	TGTGCCAGCAGTTCATATACCCTTGGACTAGCGGGGTCGACCATCTACGAGCAGTACTTC
.	TRBJ1-1	TRBV6-6	.	CASSSSGAAFF	TGTGCCAGCAGTTCCTCAGGGGCGGCTTTCTTT
.	TRBJ1-2	TRBV5-5	few	CASSLEFYGYTF	TGTGCCAGCAGCTTGGAATTCTATGGCTACACCTTC
.	TRBJ2-3	TRBV3-1	few	CASSQDLRKGTDTQYF	TGTGCCAGCAGCCAAGATCTGAGAAAAGGCACAGATACGCAGTATTTT
.	TRBJ1-1	TRBV29-1	.	CNVAGRNTEAFF	TGCAACGTGGCAGGGAGGAACACTGAAGCTTTCTTT
.	TRBJ2-7	TRBV2	once	CASSPDRNSYEQYF	TGTGCCAGCAGTCCCGACCGAAACTCCTACGAGCAGTACTTC
.	TRBJ2-1	TRBV27	few	CASGERTNTEQFF	TGTGCCAGTGGGGAGCGAACCAACACTGAGCAGTTCTTC
.	TRBJ2-2	TRBV6-1	.	CASSERAPGELFF	TGTGCCAGCAGTGAACGGGCGCCCGGGGAGCTGTTTTTT
.	TRBJ2-1	TRBV7-2	.	CASSSTGTPEFF	TGTGCCAGCAGCTCAACCGGGACCCCGGAGTTCTTC
TRBD2	TRBJ2-1	TRBV4-1	many	CASRLAGDNEQFF	TGCGCCAGCAGACTAGCGGGGGACAATGAGCAGTTCTTC
.	TRBJ1-1	TRBV4-1	few	CASSQVETTEAFF	TGCGCCAGCAGCCAAGTCGAAACCACTGAAGCTTTCTTT
.	TRBJ1-1	TRBV3-1	.	CASSPTLQNTEAFF	TGTGCCAGCAGCCCCACCCTACAGAACACTGAAGCTTTCTTT
TRBD2	TRBJ2-7	TRBV7-2	.	CASSLELAPRDEQYF	TGTGCCAGCAGCTTAGAACTAGCGCCCAGGGACGAGCAGTACTTC
.	TRBJ2-5	TRBV7-9	.	CASSLVLSLRQETQYF	TGTGCCAGCAGCTTAGTGTTGTCCCTTCGCCAAGAGACCCAGTACTTC
.	TRBJ1-2	TRBV6-5	.	CASSYGGGSYGYTF	TGTGCCAGCAGTTACGGTGGGGGATCCTATGGCTACACCTTC
.	TRBJ2-1	TRBV7-6	.	CASSTQYNEQFF	TGTGCCAGCAGCACGCAGTACAATGAGCAGTTCTTC
.	TRBJ2-1	TRBV14	once	CASSQYISSEGNEQFF	TGTGCCAGCAGCCAATATATATCTAGCGAAGGGAATGAGCAGTTCTTC
.	TRBJ2-3	TRBV7-2	few	CASSLGGGASDTQYF	TGTGCCAGCAGCTTGGGCGGCGGGGCGTCAGATACGCAGTATTTT
TRBD2	TRBJ2-5	TRBV28	.	CASSFRLAGATPQETQYF	TGTGCCAGCAGTTTTCGCCTAGCGGGAGCAACCCCCCAAGAGACCCAGTACTTC
.	TRBJ2-7	TRBV28	.	CASSPGTNSGYF	TGTGCCAGCAGCCCCGGAACAAACTCAGGGTACTTC
TRBD2	TRBJ2-5	TRBV4-2	.	CASSQDLYQADQRGTQYF	TGTGCCAGCAGCCAAGATCTCTACCAGGCGGACCAGCGGGGGACCCAGTACTTT
TRBD2	TRBJ2-7	TRBV20-1	.	CSASGRTDYEQYF	TGCAGTGCTAGCGGGAGGACCGACTACGAGCAGTACTTC
.	TRBJ2-1	TRBV29-1	.	CSVMGKVSSYNEQFF	TGCAGCGTGATGGGAAAGGTTAGCTCCTACAATGAGCAGTTCTTC
.	TRBJ2-5	TRBV4-1	many	CASSQERGVGETQYF	TGCGCCAGCAGCCAAGAACGAGGGGTAGGGGAGACCCAGTACTTC